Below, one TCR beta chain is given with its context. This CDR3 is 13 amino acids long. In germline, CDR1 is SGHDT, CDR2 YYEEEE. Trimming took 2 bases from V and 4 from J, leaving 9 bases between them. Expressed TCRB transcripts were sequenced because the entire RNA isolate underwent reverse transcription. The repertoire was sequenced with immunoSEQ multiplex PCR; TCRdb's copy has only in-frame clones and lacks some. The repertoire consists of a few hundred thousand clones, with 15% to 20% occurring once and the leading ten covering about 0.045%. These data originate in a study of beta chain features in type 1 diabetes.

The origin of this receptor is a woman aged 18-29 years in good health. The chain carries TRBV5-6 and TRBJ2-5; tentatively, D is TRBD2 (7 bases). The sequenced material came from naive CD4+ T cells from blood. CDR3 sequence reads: CASSLGGAETQYF. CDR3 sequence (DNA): TGTGCCAGCAGCTTAGGGGGGGCAGAGACCCAGTACTTC.